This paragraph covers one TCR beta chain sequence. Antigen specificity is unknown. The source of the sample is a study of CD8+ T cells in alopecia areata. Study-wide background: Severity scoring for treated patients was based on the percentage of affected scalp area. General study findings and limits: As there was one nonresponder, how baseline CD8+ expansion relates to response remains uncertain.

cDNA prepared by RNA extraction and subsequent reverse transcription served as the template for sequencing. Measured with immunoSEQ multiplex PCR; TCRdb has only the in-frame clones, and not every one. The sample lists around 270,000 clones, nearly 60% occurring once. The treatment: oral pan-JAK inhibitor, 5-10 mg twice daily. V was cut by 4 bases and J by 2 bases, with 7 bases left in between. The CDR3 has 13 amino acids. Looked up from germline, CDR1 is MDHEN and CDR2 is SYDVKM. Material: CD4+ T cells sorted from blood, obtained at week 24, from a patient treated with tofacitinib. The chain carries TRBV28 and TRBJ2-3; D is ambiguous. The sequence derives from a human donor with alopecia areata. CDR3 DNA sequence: TGTGCCAGCAGTTCAATGATCACAGATACGCAGTATTTT. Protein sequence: CASSSMITDTQYF. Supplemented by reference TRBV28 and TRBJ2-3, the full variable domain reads DVKVTQSSRYLVKRTGEKVFLECVQDMDHENMFWYRQDPGLGLRLIYFSYDVKMKEKGDIPEGYSVSREKKERFSLILESASTNQTSMYLCASSSMITDTQYFGPGTRLTVL.